This TCR beta chain was documented in a study of cytomegalovirus exposure and HLA in healthy donors. Notes on the study in general: Among the CMV-associated chains, a few were confirmed in vitro as specific for CMV antigens.

Note on this clone: Its antigen is undetermined.

PCR primers comprised 60 Vbeta and 13 Jbeta primers. Data came from immunoSEQ multiplex PCR; TCRdb stores just in-frame clones and leaves some out. Here the sample spans under 200,000 clones, approximately 77% being singletons. Donors counted as nominally healthy when sampled, yet unrecorded immune exposures were likely. The sample consisted of PBMCs. The sequence was obtained from a male donor in good health and CMV-seronegative.

The CDR3 is CASMGRGYGYTF. CDR3 nucleotide sequence: TGCGCCAGCATGGGCAGGGGCTATGGCTACACCTTC. This chain joins TRBV10-2 and TRBJ1-2; TRBD1 is a possible D gene (6 bases). Germline V lookup: CDR1 WSHSY, CDR2 SAAADI. This CDR3 is 12 amino acids long. V was shortened by 7 bases and J by 4 bases, with 10 bases between the two germline ends.